These 9 T cell receptor beta chains share one sample of origin, sequenced in a study of TIL therapy for anti-PD-1-resistant metastatic lung cancer. Time point specified: pre-treatment sample, taken before nivolumab and TIL therapy. This was the immunoSEQ v3 assay. Libraries were prepared by immunoSEQ multiplex PCR; TCRdb keeps only in-frame clonotypes and omits some of them. The profile shows approximately 57,000 clones, approximately 80% of them singletons. Specimen: blood, collected at baseline. The receptors here all came from a person between 25 and 80 years old with non-small cell lung cancer.

The chain is built from TRBV30 and TRBJ2-6, with D hard to call. The CDR3 covers 15 residues. V gave up 0 bases and J gave up 4 bases, with 10 bases separating them. Germline V gene lookup returns CDR1 GTSNPN and CDR2 SVGIG (reference sequence). CDR3 nucleotides: TGTGCCTGGAGTGTTACCTATAGGGGGGCCAACGTCCTGACTTTC. Amino acid sequence: CAWSVTYRGANVLTF. The entire variable domain, with the rest obtained from reference TRBV30 and TRBJ2-6, is as follows: SQTIHQWPATLVQPVGSPLSLECTVEGTSNPNLYWYRQAAGRGLQLLFYSVGIGQISSEVPQNLSASRPQDRQFILSSKKLLLSDSGFYLCAWSVTYRGANVLTFGAGSRLTVL.

This chain connects TRBV5-6 to TRBJ2-2; the match to TRBD2 covers 8 bases. The CDR3 sequence is 17 residues long. The ends lost 0 bases at V and 1 base at J; junction bases unmatched: 5. Per the germline V gene, CDR1 is SGHDT and CDR2 is YYEEEE. CDR3 DNA sequence: TGTGCCAGCAGCTTGGCCATAAGCGGGGGGAACACCGGGGAGCTGTTTTTT. Residues: CASSLAISGGNTGELFF.

The V call is TRBV28, the J call TRBJ1-1; 7 positions match TRBD1. The CDR3 is 11 amino acids. The germline CDR1 and CDR2 sequences are MDHEN and SYDVKM. Unmatched junction bases numbered 3, after V lost 6 bases and J lost 8 bases. The CDR3 protein is CASRTGWEAFF. The CDR3 nucleotides are TGTGCCAGCAGGACAGGGTGGGAAGCTTTCTTT.

The table lists this clone with a few counts. V is TRBV7-2 and J is TRBJ1-2, with unresolved D. The CDR3 extends over 12 amino acids. Trimming left V 4 bases short and J 6 bases short, with 9 bases between. Germline V lookup: CDR1 SGHTA, CDR2 FQGNSA. In DNA form, the CDR3 reads TGTGCCAGCAGCTCCCAACGGGATGGCTACACCTTC. Residues: CASSSQRDGYTF.

The chain carries TRBV30 and TRBJ2-6; D uncertain. The CDR3 is made up of 13 amino acids. The germline CDR1 and CDR2 sequences are GTSNPN and SVGIG (reference sequence). CDR3 DNA: TGTGCTGTTCTGGACCGTGCGGCCAACGTCCTGACTTTC. Translated, it gives CAVLDRAANVLTF.

The rearrangement uses TRBV7-2 and TRBJ2-7, with unresolved D. The CDR3 spans 16 residues. Trimming took 5 bases from V and 0 from J, leaving 17 bases between them. Germline V CDR1 and CDR2: SGHTA, FQGNSA. CDR3 protein: CASSLMGRTSSYEQYF. The CDR3 coding sequence is TGTGCCAGCAGCCTCATGGGCAGGACCAGCTCCTACGAGCAGTACTTC. Based on the CDR3 plus reference TRBV7-2 and TRBJ2-7, the full variable domain is GAGVSQSPSNKVTEKGKDVELRCDPISGHTALYWYRQSLGQGLEFLIYFQGNSAPDKSGLPSDRFSAERTGGSVSTLTIQRTQQEDSAVYLCASSLMGRTSSYEQYFGPGTRLTVT.

This clone occurred once. The rearrangement uses TRBV7-9 and TRBJ2-7; no reliable D call. V gave up 5 bases and J gave up 3 bases, with 17 bases separating them. The CDR3 is made up of 15 amino acids. Germline V gene lookup returns CDR1 SEHNR and CDR2 FQNEAQ (reference sequence). CDR3 coding DNA: TGTGCCAGCAGCACCAGCTTCAAGCCGAGCTACGAGCAGTACTTC. It codes for CASSTSFKPSYEQYF.

This clone was seen a single time. The chain has TRBV6-6 and TRBJ2-5; 9 bases match TRBD1. From germline, CDR1 is MNHNY and CDR2 SVGAGI (reference sequence). The CDR3 spans 14 residues. The V gene end was trimmed by 6 bases and the J gene end by 5 bases; junction bases not matched to a gene: 7. The CDR3 region is CASRPQGAGETQYF. The CDR3 DNA is TGTGCCAGCAGGCCACAGGGGGCAGGCGAGACCCAGTACTTC.

This clone was recorded only once. The chain combines TRBV7-9 with TRBJ2-1; D remains unclear. V was clipped by 5 bases and J by 9 bases, with 11 bases between them. CDR3 length equals 12 residues. The V gene's germline CDR1 is SEHNR and CDR2 FQNEAQ (reference sequence). CDR3 sequence: CASSPLLIEQFF. The CDR3 DNA is TGTGCCAGCAGCCCCCTCCTAATTGAGCAGTTCTTC.